These 14 T cell receptor beta chains were sequenced from one sample in a study of cytomegalovirus exposure and HLA in healthy donors (dated by TCRdb to the late 2010s). To prepare the library, the immunoSEQ multiplex PCR assay was applied. For the multiplex PCR, a mixture combining 60 forward primers for TCR Vbeta segments and 13 reverse primers for TCR Jbeta segments was used. TCRdb retrieved this table from immuneACCESS and kept in-frame rearrangements only. Not all clones are present; in checked studies, unresolved V genes account for under half, and no reason is known for the remainder. The sample data list 150,000 to 190,000 clones, and roughly four fifths of these were observed just once. Jointly, the top ten make up roughly 1.4% of the sample. Sequences were obtained from PBMCs. The receptors stem from a man younger than 35 in good health and CMV-seronegative.

This clone was seen once. The rearrangement joins TRBV18 to TRBJ1-1, with D hard to call. Deletions cut 0 bases from V and 0 bases from J, with 5 bases between. Germline CDR1 KGHSH, CDR2 LQKENI. The CDR3 is 14 residues long. In nucleotides, the CDR3 is TGTGCCAGCTCACCACCCAGTTTGAACACTGAAGCTTTCTTT. The encoded protein is CASSPPSLNTEAFF. Based on the CDR3 plus reference TRBV18 and TRBJ1-1, the full variable domain is NAGVMQNPRHLVRRRGQEARLRCSPMKGHSHVYWYRQLPEEGLKFMVYLQKENIIDESGMPKERFSAEFPKEGPSILRIQQVVRGDSAAYFCASSPPSLNTEAFFGQGTRLTVV.

This clone was found once. The chain links TRBV28 to TRBJ1-4; D gene unclear. The CDR3 is made up of 13 amino acids. Per germline, CDR1 MDHEN and CDR2 SYDVKM. Trimming removed 3 bases at V and 8 bases at J, with 10 bases between. CDR3 residues: CASSLRPWEKLFF. The CDR3 DNA sequence: TGTGCCAGCAGTTTGAGGCCGTGGGAAAAACTGTTTTTT.

This sequence joins TRBV7-9 and TRBJ1-1; the D is unclear. From germline, CDR1 is SEHNR and CDR2 FQNEAQ (reference sequence). The CDR3 sequence is 14 residues long. With 8 bases removed from V and 1 base from J, the gap between germline ends came to 14 bases. The CDR3 loop is CASPGPRGNTEAFF. The DNA for the CDR3 is TGTGCCAGCCCGGGCCCCCGGGGGAACACTGAAGCTTTCTTT.

The sample holds a few counts of this clone. This chain uses TRBV28 with TRBJ2-1, with 12 nucleotides matching TRBD2. This CDR3 contains 22 residues. V dropped 1 base and J dropped 1; count of bases not matched to a gene: 17. From germline, CDR1 is MDHEN and CDR2 SYDVKM. CDR3 sequence reads: CASSLFHRTSGTTPGSYNEQFF. The CDR3 DNA reads TGTGCCAGCAGTTTATTTCACCGGACTAGCGGGACCACGCCCGGATCCTACAATGAGCAGTTCTTC.

The gene calls are TRBV7-9 and TRBJ1-2, with 9 bases that match TRBD1. The ends lost 5 bases at V and 6 bases at J; junction bases unmatched: 7. Looked up from germline, CDR1 is SEHNR and CDR2 is FQNEAQ (reference sequence). The CDR3 is 14 amino acids. The CDR3 reads CASSDRDRANGYTF. The CDR3 DNA follows: TGTGCCAGCAGCGACCGGGACAGGGCTAATGGCTACACCTTC.

On this clone itself: Other DNA variants within this sample encode the same CDR3. The CDR3 region is CASSQDRAYEQYF. In DNA form, the CDR3 reads TGCGCCAGCAGCCAGGACAGGGCCTACGAGCAGTACTTC. This sequence joins TRBV4-1 and TRBJ2-7, with TRBD1 matching over 8 bases. CDR1 MGHRA and CDR2 YSYEKL come from the germline V gene. CDR3 length: 13 residues. J was trimmed by 2 bases and V by 3 bases; bases with no gene match: 0.

In this sample, this clone turned up a few times. V usage is TRBV10-3 and J usage is TRBJ1-1; 10 bases fit TRBD1. Germline CDR1 reads ENHRY; CDR2 reads SYGVKD. The CDR3 has 14 residues. With V trimmed by 7 bases and J by 0 bases, 2 bases remained unmatched. The CDR3 protein is CAITGTGVNTEAFF. DNA for the CDR3: TGTGCCATCACTGGGACAGGGGTGAACACTGAAGCTTTCTTT.

Concerning this clone itself: One end of the junction is discordant with germline, which a read error may explain. The chain couples TRBV7-9 to TRBJ1-2; D is ambiguous. The CDR3 has 13 residues. Germline CDR1 is SEHNR and CDR2 is FQNEAQ (reference sequence). This CDR3 is CSSSFDTLGGYTF. The CDR3 DNA reads TGTTCCAGCAGCTTCGACACCCTCGGTGGCTACACCTTC. Full variable domain (remainder filled in from reference TRBV7-9 and TRBJ1-2): DTGVSQNPRHKITKRGQNVTFRCDPISEHNRLYWYRQTLGQGPEFLTYFQNEAQLEKSRLLSDRFSAERPKGSFSTLEIQRTEQGDSAMYLCSSSFDTLGGYTFGSGTRLTVV.

The V and J genes are TRBV19 and TRBJ2-2; 7 bases align to TRBD1. The germline CDR1 and CDR2 sequences are LNHDA and SQIVND (reference sequence). J was trimmed by 0 bases and V by 4 bases; bases with no gene match: 5. The CDR3 runs 16 residues. This CDR3 is CASSTYRGTNTGELFF. The DNA for the CDR3 is TGTGCCAGTAGTACCTACAGGGGAACGAACACCGGGGAGCTGTTTTTT.

This clone was seen just once. This chain joins TRBV6-5 and TRBJ2-3; 14 bases match TRBD2. From germline, CDR1 is MNHEY and CDR2 SVGAGI. This CDR3 is 16 amino acids long. The V gene end was trimmed by 4 bases and the J gene end by 5 bases; junction bases not matched to a gene: 5. The CDR3, as DNA: TGTGCCAGCAGTTCGGGACTAGCGGGAGCCCAAGATACGCAGTATTTT. Translation: CASSSGLAGAQDTQYF.

V is TRBV27 and J is TRBJ2-1; 7 nucleotides align to TRBD2. CDR3 size: 14 residues. Germline values: CDR1 MNHEY, CDR2 SMNVEV (reference sequence). V was pared by 5 bases and J by 8 bases, with 9 bases of the junction left unmatched. CDR3 in amino acids: CASSPWTSVHEQFF. DNA for the CDR3: TGTGCCAGCAGTCCATGGACTAGTGTGCATGAGCAGTTCTTC.

The count of this clone is one. The rearrangement uses TRBV28 and TRBJ1-5; D is possibly TRBD1 (5 bases). Trimming removed 2 bases from V and 4 bases from J, with 18 bases in between. Germline values: CDR1 MDHEN, CDR2 SYDVKM. This CDR3 is 17 amino acids long. CDR3 DNA: TGTGCCAGCAGTTTAAATCCCCCGCAGGGAGGGAATCAGCCCCAGCATTTT. It is translated as CASSLNPPQGGNQPQHF.

The CDR3 DNA follows: TGTGCCAGCAGCCGAGTCGGACAGAGAGGGAGTAGAACCTTC. This translates into CASSRVGQRGSRTF. The V gene is TRBV5-4, the J gene TRBJ1-2; possibly TRBD1 for D (6 bases). Germline lookup yields CDR1 SGHNT and CDR2 YYREEE (reference sequence). Trimming cost V 4 bases and J 14 bases, with 24 bases left between them. CDR3 length equals 14 residues.

This clone was detected a few times. The chain's CDR3 is CASSPGGQGAYDTQYF. In nucleotides, the CDR3 is TGTGCCAGCAGTCCCGGGGGACAGGGGGCTTACGATACGCAGTATTTT. The chain links TRBV28 to TRBJ2-3; TRBD1 matches at 12 bases. The V and J ends lost 5 bases and 6 bases, in that order; junction bases with no gene match: 9. From germline, CDR1 is MDHEN and CDR2 SYDVKM. CDR3 size: 16 residues.